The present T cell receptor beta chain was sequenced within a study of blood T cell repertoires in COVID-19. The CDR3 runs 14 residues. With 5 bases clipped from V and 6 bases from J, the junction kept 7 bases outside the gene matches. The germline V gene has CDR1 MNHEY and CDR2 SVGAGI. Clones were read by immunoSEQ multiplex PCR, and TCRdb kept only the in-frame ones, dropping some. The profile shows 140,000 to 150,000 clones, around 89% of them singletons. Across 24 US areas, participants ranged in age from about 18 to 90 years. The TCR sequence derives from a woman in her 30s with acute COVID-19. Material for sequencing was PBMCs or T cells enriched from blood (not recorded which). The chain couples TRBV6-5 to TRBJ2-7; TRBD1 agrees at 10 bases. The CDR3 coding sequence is TGTGCCAGCAGTCGTAGGACAGGGGGTCTCGAGCAGTACTTC. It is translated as CASSRRTGGLEQYF.